This T cell receptor beta chain was documented in a study of Graves' ophthalmopathy and Graves' hyperthyroidism. The overall study: Peripheral blood samples were taken at initial diagnosis, before any treatment.

Amplifying from RNA transcripts, the study obtained TCR beta CDR3 regions. Second-round multiplex PCR followed a first-round RT-PCR using HTBI primers. TCRdb fed the multiplex PCR reads into MiXCR, producing one record per CDR3 protein. The sample lists about 480,000 distinct CDR3 sequences; around 15% were seen once. Disease in donors with ophthalmopathy had moderate-to-severe activity, CAS ≥3, NOSPECS ≥4 and under 3 months' duration. Clinical symptoms and serum thyroxine were used for diagnosis; TRAb, thyroid ultrasound and orbital computed tomography were also relied on. This CDR3 spans 15 amino acids. From germline, CDR1 is SGHRS and CDR2 YFSETQ. J gave up 3 bases and V 2 bases, and 4 bases lay outside the gene matches. Points from the study as a whole: Most expanded clonotypes from thyroid (those above 0.001 frequency) were also found in blood.

This clonotype was picked up many times. Its antigen is still unknown. The sample was blood. The receptor's source is a woman aged 30 to 39 with Graves' ophthalmopathy. The chain has TRBV5-1 and TRBJ1-5, with 8 nucleotides matching TRBD1. This chain's CDR3 is CASSLGDRINQPQHF. The CDR3 nucleotides read TGCGCCAGCAGCTTAGGGGACAGGATCAATCAGCCCCAGCATTTT.